Below, one T cell receptor (beta chain) is given with its context. What it binds is not known. CDR3 length: 15 amino acids. The V and J ends lost 0 bases and 3 bases respectively, with 12 bases between them. Germline CDR1 is LGHDT and CDR2 is YNNKEL (reference sequence). These data are taken from a study of T cell responses to AZD1222 COVID-19 vaccine. Study results and limitations: Vaccination with two AZD1222 doses was followed by a rise in Spike-specific TCR breadth and depth. A mostly white British donor set with more females was recruited, and clonal diversity was possibly underestimated. Unmutated regions of variants are reportedly targeted by nearly half of spike-specific TCRs.

The data were produced by immunoSEQ multiplex PCR, yet TCRdb's version contains in-frame clones alone and is incomplete. This table has about 110,000 clones, approximately 90% appearing once. The rearrangement uses TRBV3-1 (or the pseudogene TRBV3-2) and TRBJ2-7; D remains unclear. Sequenced material: peripheral blood, taken on day 0 of AZD1222 vaccination. This TCR was sampled from an adult in good health. The CDR3 reads CASSQDRGRIYEQYF. The DNA of the CDR3 is TGTGCCAGCAGCCAAGATAGAGGCAGGATCTACGAGCAGTACTTC.